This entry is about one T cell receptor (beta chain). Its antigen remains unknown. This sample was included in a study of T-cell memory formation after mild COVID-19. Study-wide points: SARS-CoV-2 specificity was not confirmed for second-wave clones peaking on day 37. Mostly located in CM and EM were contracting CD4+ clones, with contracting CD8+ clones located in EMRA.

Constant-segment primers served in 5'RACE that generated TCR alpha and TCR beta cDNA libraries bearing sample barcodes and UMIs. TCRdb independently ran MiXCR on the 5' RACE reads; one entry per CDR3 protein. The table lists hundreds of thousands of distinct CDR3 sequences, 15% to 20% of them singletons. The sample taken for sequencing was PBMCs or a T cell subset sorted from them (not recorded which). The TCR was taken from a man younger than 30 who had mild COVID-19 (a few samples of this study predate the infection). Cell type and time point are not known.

The CDR3 DNA is TGTGCCAGCAGCCGACAGGGACACAATCAGCCCCAGCATTTT. Protein sequence: CASSRQGHNQPQHF. The chain is built from TRBV7-9 and TRBJ1-5; 7 nucleotides align to TRBD1. The CDR3 runs to 14 residues. Trimming removed 5 bases from V and 3 bases from J; junction bases left unmatched: 4. Per germline, CDR1 SEHNR and CDR2 FQNEAQ (reference sequence).